This TCR beta chain was sequenced in a study of regulatory T cells in long-lasting Graves disease. Noted time point: persistent/refractory GD, antithyroid drugs over 5 years with positive TRAb. The TCR library was made from RNA that had been extracted from PBMCs in TRIzol. Per American Thyroid Association guidelines, Graves' disease was diagnosed. TCR beta libraries were built with iRepertoire HTBI primers and Arm-PCR of CDR3 regions. One entry per CDR3 protein results from TCRdb running MiXCR on the multiplex PCR reads. The sample shows around 460,000 distinct CDR3 sequences, 22% of them seen only once. Ten or more counts support this clonotype. The antigen is unknown. Whole-study findings and limits: In persistent patients, shared public clonotypes (about 2,800) outnumbered those in new patients (around 1,000).

This clonotype was sampled from a female donor with Graves disease. This material consisted of peripheral blood mononuclear cells (PBMCs), taken when the disease was refractory, from a patient treated with antithyroid drugs.

The CDR3 bases are TGTGCCAGCAGCGTAGGGGACGACGTCGTTGGCTACACCTTC. Translation: CASSVGDDVVGYTF. The rearrangement uses TRBV9 and TRBJ1-2, with D possibly being TRBD1 (5 bases). Germline loops: CDR1 SGDLS, CDR2 YYNGEE. The CDR3 length is 14 residues. The V end was cut by 0 bases, the J end by 7 bases, with 13 bases between.